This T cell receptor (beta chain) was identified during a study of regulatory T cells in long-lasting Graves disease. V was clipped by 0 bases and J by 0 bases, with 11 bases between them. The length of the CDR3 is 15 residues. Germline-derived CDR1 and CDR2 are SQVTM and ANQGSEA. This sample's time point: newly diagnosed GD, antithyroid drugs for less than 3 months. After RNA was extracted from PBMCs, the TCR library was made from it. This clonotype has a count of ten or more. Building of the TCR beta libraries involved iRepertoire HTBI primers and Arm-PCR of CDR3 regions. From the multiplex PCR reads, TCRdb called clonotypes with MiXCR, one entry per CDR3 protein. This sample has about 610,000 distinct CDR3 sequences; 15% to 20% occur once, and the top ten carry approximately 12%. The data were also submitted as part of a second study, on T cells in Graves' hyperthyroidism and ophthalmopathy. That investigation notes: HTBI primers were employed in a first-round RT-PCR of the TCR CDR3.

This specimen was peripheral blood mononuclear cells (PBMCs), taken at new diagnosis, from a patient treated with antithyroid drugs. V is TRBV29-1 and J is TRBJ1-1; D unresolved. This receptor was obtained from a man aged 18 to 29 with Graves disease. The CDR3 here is CSVEDPVHMNTEAFF. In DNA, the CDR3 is TGCAGCGTTGAAGATCCCGTACATATGAACACTGAAGCTTTCTTT.